This entry lists 11 T cell receptor beta chains sequenced from one sample in a study of a mutant IDH1 vaccine in newly diagnosed glioma. Assay used: immunoSEQ multiplex PCR; TCRdb lists only in-frame clones, some missing. The profile shows about 67,000 clones, about 83% of them singletons. Regarding time point: baseline, week 1 (first vaccination visit). Sample treatment: pre-vaccination baseline after standard-of-care therapy. Source: peripheral blood mononuclear cells (PBMCs), taken from a glioma patient treated with radiotherapy, temozolomide or both. Source of these receptors: a woman under 30 with glioma. Some clones in this sample may be carry-over from other donors' samples.

The chain carries TRBV29-1 and TRBJ2-3; D is unresolved. This CDR3 comprises 15 residues. From germline, CDR1 is SQVTM and CDR2 ANQGSEA. V gave up 3 bases and J gave up 1 base, with 14 bases separating them. In nucleotides, the CDR3 is TGCAGCGTTGACGGTACTACCGAGGGCACAGATACGCAGTATTTT. Translated: CSVDGTTEGTDTQYF.

In regard to this clone: One end of the junction does not line up with germline, which may come from a read error. The chain carries TRBV7-7 and TRBJ2-1; perhaps TRBD2 as D (6 bases). CDR3 size: 15 residues. The germline CDR1 and CDR2 sequences are SSHAT and FNYEAQ (reference sequence). CDR3 nucleotides: TGTGCTAGCAGCCCAGAGGCTAGCGCGTACAATGAGCAGTTCTTC. This sequence encodes CASSPEASAYNEQFF. The full variable domain, completed using reference TRBV7-7 and TRBJ2-1, is GAGVSQSPRYKVTKRGQDVTLRCDPISSHATLYWYQQALGQGPEFLTYFNYEAQPDKSGLPSDRFSAERPEGSISTLTIQRTEQRDSAMYRCASSPEASAYNEQFFGPGTRLTVL.

The chain combines TRBV15 with TRBJ2-7; tentatively, D is TRBD2 (5 bases). This CDR3 region has 13 residues. V was cut by 2 bases and J by 4 bases, with 9 bases left in between. CDR1 and CDR2 (germline): LNHNV, YYDKDF (reference sequence). DNA for the CDR3: TGTGCCACCAGCAGACCCGGGGAGTACGAGCAGTACTTC. Translating it yields CATSRPGEYEQYF.

The chain uses TRBV5-8 and TRBJ1-2, with a possible D match to TRBD1 (5 bases). The ends were cut back, 2 bases at V and 5 bases at J, with 13 bases in the middle. The CDR3 covers 14 residues. Germline CDR1 is SGHTS and CDR2 is YDEGEE. The CDR3 nucleotides are TGTGCCAGCAGCTTACCAGGGTCAGGGTATGGCTACACCTTC. Amino acids: CASSLPGSGYGYTF.

The CDR3 DNA reads TGTGCCAGCAGCCCGCGGACAGCTAACTACGAGCAGTACTTC. The encoded protein is CASSPRTANYEQYF. The chain employs TRBV5-6 and TRBJ2-7; perhaps TRBD1 as D (6 bases). Trimming removed 4 bases from V and 3 bases from J, with 14 bases in between. CDR3 length equals 14 residues. Germline V lookup: CDR1 SGHDT, CDR2 YYEEEE.

The chain carries TRBV6-5 and TRBJ2-1, with TRBD2 matching 8 bases. The germline V gene encodes CDR1 MNHEY and CDR2 SVGAGI. Trimming removed 0 bases from V and 5 bases from J; junction bases left unmatched: 3. CDR3 length equals 15 residues. CDR3 in amino acids: CASSYSGLVDNEQFF. The CDR3 region has the DNA TGTGCCAGCAGTTACTCGGGACTAGTAGACAATGAGCAGTTCTTC.

The chain links TRBV4-1 to TRBJ1-1; the match to TRBD1 covers 9 bases. V shed 2 bases and J 0 bases; nucleotides not matched to a gene: 4. The CDR3 loop spans 16 amino acids. Germline V CDR1 and CDR2: MGHRA, YSYEKL. Written as DNA, the CDR3 is TGCGCCAGCAGCCAACGGACAGGGGCCATGAACACTGAAGCTTTCTTT. Its protein is CASSQRTGAMNTEAFF.

This sequence joins TRBV5-1 and TRBJ2-5; TRBD1 aligns across 7 bases. Germline V gene lookup returns CDR1 SGHRS and CDR2 YFSETQ. The trim removed 3 bases at V and 4 bases at J, leaving 3 bases unmatched. The CDR3 spans 13 residues. CDR3 region: CASSSDRIETQYF. The CDR3 region has the DNA TGCGCCAGCAGCTCGGACAGGATAGAGACCCAGTACTTC.

The chain links TRBV25-1 to TRBJ1-2, with a tentative D call TRBD1 (5 bases). V was clipped by 4 bases and J by 5 bases, with 17 bases between them. CDR1 and CDR2 from the germline V gene are MGHDK and SYGVNS. This CDR3 has 15 amino acids. The CDR3 DNA follows: TGTGCCAGCAGTGGGCCCCTCGGGGGAAATTATGGCTACACCTTC. Translated: CASSGPLGGNYGYTF.

This clone was recorded once. The rearrangement uses TRBV5-8 and TRBJ2-7, with a tentative D call TRBD1 (6 bases). V lost 0 bases, J lost 5 bases, and 12 bases lay in between. Per the germline V gene, CDR1 is SGHTS and CDR2 is YDEGEE. The CDR3 has 14 residues. The CDR3 bases are TGTGCCAGCAGCTTGGGCCAGGGGATCAACGAGCAGTACTTC. It translates to CASSLGQGINEQYF.

In DNA, the CDR3 is TGTGCCATCAGTGAATTAGGGACTAGCGGGGGGAGAATTGGAAAGACCCAGTACTTC. Its translation is CAISELGTSGGRIGKTQYF. The J gene is TRBJ2-5, the V gene TRBV10-3; 15 bases are a match to TRBD2. Germline V gene lookup returns CDR1 ENHRY and CDR2 SYGVKD. Losses at the gene ends were 3 bases for V and 6 bases for J; bases not matched to a gene: 14. CDR3 length equals 19 residues.